A selection of T cell receptor beta chains follows, all from one sample in a study of Ad26.COV2.S vaccination and SARS-CoV-2 variants. The protocol was immunoSEQ multiplex PCR, while the TCRdb copy is restricted to in-frame clones and leaves out a portion. The sample yields about 320,000 clones, approximately 86% seen once. The sequencing here drew on peripheral blood, taken in a trial of Ad26.COV2.S vaccine versus placebo. Receptors were obtained from a person between 18 and 60 years old who received the Ad26.COV2.S COVID-19 vaccine or a placebo. Both conserved end residues are part of each CDR3. A D gene is named only where the DNA matches it firmly. Some rows have no size entry. The others give once, few or many, or a class for an expanded clone.

>TRBV5-1|TRBJ1-6|.|once
TGCGCCAGCAGCTTGGGATCAGGGGATTCACCCCTCCACTTT
CASSLGSGDSPLHF
>TRBV6-2/TRBV6-3|TRBJ2-6|.|.
TGTGCCAGCAGTTATAGTGGTACTGGGGCCAACGTCCTGACTTTC
CASSYSGTGANVLTF
>TRBV19|TRBJ1-2|.|.
TGTGCCAGTAGTATGATCCAAGGAAGGTATGGCTACACCTTC
CASSMIQGRYGYTF
>TRBV6-1|TRBJ2-3|.|.
TGTGCCAGCAGTGAACCCCCCTCGGGGGATCTGCATACGCAGTATTTT
CASSEPPSGDLHTQYF
>TRBV9|TRBJ2-3|TRBD2|.
TGTGCCAGCAGCGTAGGAGCGGGGGAGGGCACAGATACGCAGTATTTT
CASSVGAGEGTDTQYF
>TRBV5-8|TRBJ2-5|.|.
TGTGCCAGCAGCTTGGTGACGGGGTCCGAGACCCAGTACTTC
CASSLVTGSETQYF
>TRBV15|TRBJ2-3|TRBD2|.
TGTGCCACCAGCACCAGGCGGGGGGTTCTAGATACGCAGTATTTT
CATSTRRGVLDTQYF
>TRBV11-3|TRBJ2-7|.|once
TGTGCCAGCAGCTTAGAAGCTAGCGACTCCTACGAGCAGTACTTC
CASSLEASDSYEQYF
>TRBV5-8|TRBJ1-6|.|.
TGTGCCAGCAGCTTGGTCGCTGATTCACCCCTCCACTTT
CASSLVADSPLHF
>TRBV11-3|TRBJ2-1|.|.
TGTGCCAGCAGCTTAGTCCCCAATGAGCAGTTCTTC
CASSLVPNEQFF
>TRBV7-3|TRBJ1-6|TRBD1|.
TGTGCCAGCAGCTTAACCCCAGGGGGTAGTTCACCCCTCCACTTT
CASSLTPGGSSPLHF
>TRBV6-1|TRBJ1-3|.|.
TGTGCCAGCAGTGCCATCAGGCCGGTTTCTGGAAACACCATATATTTT
CASSAIRPVSGNTIYF
>TRBV5-4|TRBJ2-5|TRBD2|.
TGTGCCAGCTCTGTAGCGGGGGGCATGCAAGAGACCCAGTACTTC
CASSVAGGMQETQYF
>TRBV28|TRBJ1-4|TRBD1|.
TGTGCCAGCAGTAACAGGGGGCAGAGAGAAAAACTGTTTTTT
CASSNRGQREKLFF
>TRBV6-1|TRBJ1-2|.|.
TGTGCCAGCAGTGACCAGGGGTATGGCTACACCTTC
CASSDQGYGYTF
>TRBV5-1|TRBJ2-7|.|.
TGCGCCAGCAGCGCAGGGGGGGGCACCTACGAGCAGTACTTC
CASSAGGGTYEQYF
>TRBV10-3|TRBJ1-4|.|.
TGTGCCATCAGTGATCCCGGGGACCGGGAAAAACTGTTTTTT
CAISDPGDREKLFF
>TRBV2|TRBJ1-6|.|once
TGTGCCAGCAGTGACCCGGGGTGGCATCGGAATTCACCCCTCCACTTT
CASSDPGWHRNSPLHF
>TRBV4-1|TRBJ2-1|TRBD2|.
TGCGCCAGCAGCCATCGACCGACTAGCGGGGGCATGTACAATGAGCAGTTCTTC
CASSHRPTSGGMYNEQFF
>TRBV5-1|TRBJ2-5|.|.
TGCGCCAGCAGCTTTGCAGGGGAGGCCCAGTACTTC
CASSFAGEAQYF
>TRBV5-1|TRBJ1-5|.|.
TGCGCCAGCAGCTCAGGTGGGGGAAATCAGCCCCAGCATTTT
CASSSGGGNQPQHF
>TRBV24-1|TRBJ1-2|.|.
TGTGCCACCAGTGATTTAGGCAGGGTCTATGGCTACACCTTC
CATSDLGRVYGYTF
>TRBV6-2/TRBV6-3|TRBJ1-6|.|.
TGTGCCAGCAGTTACCGCCCGCCTTATTCACCCCTCCACTTT
CASSYRPPYSPLHF
>TRBV11-2|TRBJ2-5|TRBD2|.
TGTGCCAGCAGCAATAACCGGGACTATACCCAAGAGACCCAGTACTTC
CASSNNRDYTQETQYF
>TRBV5-1|TRBJ2-1|TRBD2|once
TGCGCCAGCAGCTTGATAGCGGGGGCCAATGAGCAGTTCTTC
CASSLIAGANEQFF
>TRBV7-9|TRBJ1-1|.|.
TGTGCCAGCAGCTTTGTGGACACTGAAGCTTTCTTT
CASSFVDTEAFF
>TRBV7-2|TRBJ2-7|.|.
TGTGCCAGCAGCTCTTGGGGATACGAGCAGTACTTC
CASSSWGYEQYF
>TRBV6-5|TRBJ1-2|.|few
TGTGCCAGCAGTTACTACAGGGAGGATGGCTACACCTTC
CASSYYREDGYTF
>TRBV28|TRBJ1-2|.|.
TGTGCCAGCAGTTCACAGGTTTCCTATGGCTACACCTTC
CASSSQVSYGYTF
>TRBV11-2|TRBJ1-1|.|.
TGTGCCAGCAGCTTAGATCGGGTTGGTGGCACTGAAGCTTTCTTT
CASSLDRVGGTEAFF
>TRBV11-2|TRBJ1-1|TRBD1|.
TGTGCCAGCACGGGACAGGGGGCGTTCACTGAAGCTTTCTTT
CASTGQGAFTEAFF
>TRBV4-2|TRBJ1-2|TRBD1|.
TGTGCCAGCAGCCAGGTTCGGGGGGGGACAGGCACTCTCTATGGCTACACCTTC
CASSQVRGGTGTLYGYTF
>TRBV5-6|TRBJ2-3|TRBD1|.
TGTGCCAGCAGCTCCTCCAGGGGGCGGACAGATACGCAGTATTTT
CASSSSRGRTDTQYF
>TRBV19|TRBJ1-5|.|.
TGTGCCAGTAGGCCGAGTGGGGGGCTAAATCAGCCCCAGCATTTT
CASRPSGGLNQPQHF
>TRBV5-1|TRBJ1-3|.|few
TGCGCCAGCAGCCTGGACAGCTCTGGAAACACCATATATTTT
CASSLDSSGNTIYF
>TRBV7-9|TRBJ1-4|.|.
TGTGCCAGCAGCTTAGAGGGTTGGGAAAAACTGTTTTTT
CASSLEGWEKLFF
>TRBV2|TRBJ1-4|TRBD1|.
TGTGCCAGCACTCTAGACAGGGGTGGTGAAAAACTGTTTTTT
CASTLDRGGEKLFF
>TRBV6-5|TRBJ2-4|.|.
TGTGCCAGCAGGAGAAACAGGGTTGACATTCAGTACTTC
CASRRNRVDIQYF
>TRBV5-4|TRBJ1-1|.|.
TGTGCCAGCAGCTTGGTTTGGGGGGAGCGATCTGAAGCTTTCTTT
CASSLVWGERSEAFF